This TCR beta chain comes out of a study of cytomegalovirus exposure and HLA in healthy donors. Study observations and caveats: Using a false discovery rate of 0.05, a later analysis showed that 15,000 to 20,000 TCR beta sequences were associated with HLA alleles. More clonal expansion characterized HLA-associated TCR beta chains than equally common others in a later analysis. Reportedly, a later analysis found an Asian-associated ancestry cluster had fewer N-insertions than the approximately 640-donor mean.

This CDR3 is built from 13 residues. CDR1 and CDR2 (germline): SGHRS, YFSETQ. PCR used 60 Vbeta primers and 13 Jbeta primers. The table came from immunoSEQ multiplex PCR; TCRdb's copy has only in-frame clones and leaves some out. The data show about 100,000 clones, approximately 72% seen once. In the case of this clone: Its cognate antigen is unknown.

This chain uses TRBV5-1 with TRBJ2-5; D may be TRBD1 (5 bases). The J call may be in error: the DNA end matches TRBJ2-7 better. This receptor was taken from a male donor in good health and CMV-seropositive. Sequenced sample: PBMCs. CDR3 amino acids: CASRVQGSYEQYF. DNA of the CDR3: TGCGCCAGCAGAGTCCAGGGATCCTACGAGCAGTACTTC.